In this sample, the clone carrying this T cell receptor beta chain turned up many times. This specimen comes from a study of identical twins. Through template switching, a universal primer site was introduced, and the cDNA contained unique molecular identifiers. One entry per CDR3 protein results from TCRdb running MiXCR on the 5' RACE reads. The profile shows roughly 240,000 distinct CDR3 sequences, roughly 7% of them singletons. Trimming left V 0 bases short and J 6 bases short, with 9 bases between. This CDR3 spans 13 amino acids. Germline V gives CDR1 MNHNY, CDR2 SVGAGI (reference sequence). This sample also appeared in a second study, on yellow fever vaccine responses in identical twins.

Sequenced input: memory (CD45RO+) T cells sorted from blood. The sequence was obtained from a woman aged 18-29 years in good health. The chain carries TRBV6-6 and TRBJ2-7, with D uncertain. The CDR3 coding sequence is TGTGCCAGCAGTTACTCGTTAGGTGGCGAGCAGTACTTC. It codes for CASSYSLGGEQYF.